This T cell receptor beta chain was sequenced during a study of beta chain features in type 1 diabetes. Study-wide findings and caveats: Significant though moderate, a shortening of TCRB CDR3s appeared in all four CD4+ subsets of Type 1 diabetes patients.

The CDR3 contains 12 residues. In regard to this clone: What it recognizes is unknown.

The sequenced template was cDNA made from the entire isolated RNA. The protocol was immunoSEQ multiplex PCR, while the TCRdb copy is restricted to in-frame clones and leaves out a portion. The sample includes some 70,000 clones, around 49% of them seen just once. This sequence was found in a man aged 25 to 45 with type 1 diabetes. The rearrangement joins TRBV23-1 to TRBJ1-5; D is unclear. TRBV23-1 is filed as an ORF, its function uncertain. Material for sequencing was central memory CD4+ T cells from blood. CDR3 DNA sequence: TGCGCTAAGAGAGGGAGCAATCAGCCCCAGCATTTT. Translated, it gives CAKRGSNQPQHF.